Below, 9 T cell receptor beta chains from the same sample are listed, as sequenced in a study of beta chain features in type 1 diabetes. What was sequenced were expressed TCRB transcripts, since all of the isolated RNA had been reverse transcribed. Produced via immunoSEQ multiplex PCR; TCRdb's table is partial and in-frame only. The sample records around 500,000 clones, roughly 31% being singletons. The specimen sequenced was naive CD4+ T cells from blood. The source is a man between 18 and 29 years old in good health.

The chain links TRBV30 to TRBJ1-2; D unresolved. Germline-derived CDR1 and CDR2 are GTSNPN and SVGIG (reference sequence). V lost 2 bases, J lost 4 bases, and 14 bases lay in between. The CDR3 runs to 14 residues. The CDR3 loop is CAWSSGRLSYGYTF. As DNA, the CDR3 is TGTGCCTGGAGTTCTGGGAGACTCTCCTATGGCTACACCTTC.

This clone was seen more than once but under ten times. The chain uses TRBV27 and TRBJ1-1; no firm D call. The CDR3 totals 11 residues. The V and J ends lost 8 bases and 1 base respectively, with 5 bases between them. Germline CDR1 is MNHEY and CDR2 is SMNVEV (reference sequence). The CDR3 spells CASRQNTEAFF. The CDR3 DNA follows: TGTGCCAGCCGACAGAACACTGAAGCTTTCTTT.

The rearrangement links TRBV19 to TRBJ2-2; D might be TRBD2 (5 bases). The germline CDR1 and CDR2 sequences are LNHDA and SQIVND (reference sequence). Between the trimmed V and J ends, which lost 5 bases and 6 bases, there was a span of 10 bases. The CDR3 runs 13 residues. The CDR3 loop reads CASSSRVPGELFF. The CDR3 DNA is TGTGCCAGTAGTTCGCGGGTACCCGGGGAGCTGTTTTTT. The full variable domain, its missing parts supplied by reference TRBV19 and TRBJ2-2, is DGGITQSPKYLFRKEGQNVTLSCEQNLNHDAMYWYRQDPGQGLRLIYYSQIVNDFQKGDIAEGYSVSREKKESFPLTVTSAQKNPTAFYLCASSSRVPGELFFGEGSRLTVL.

J is TRBJ2-1 and V is TRBV29-1; 16 positions agree with TRBD2. This CDR3 spans 17 amino acids. Trimming removed 6 bases from V and 2 bases from J; junction bases left unmatched: 7. Germline CDR1 SQVTM, CDR2 ANQGSEA. This CDR3 reads CSVMGLAGGPAYNEQFF. As DNA, the CDR3 is TGCAGCGTCATGGGACTAGCGGGAGGGCCAGCCTACAATGAGCAGTTCTTC.

The genes are TRBV6-6 and TRBJ1-2; 9 positions agree with TRBD1. Losses at the gene ends were 4 bases for V and 3 bases for J; bases not matched to a gene: 3. The CDR3 spans 14 residues. CDR1 and CDR2 (germline): MNHNY, SVGAGI (reference sequence). CDR3 protein: CASSSQGAYYGYTF. The CDR3 DNA sequence: TGTGCCAGCAGTTCACAGGGGGCGTACTATGGCTACACCTTC.

In its sample, this clone was seen a few times. V and J are TRBV15 and TRBJ2-7, with a possible D match to TRBD2 (7 bases). Germline CDR1 LNHNV, CDR2 YYDKDF (reference sequence). This CDR3 spans 14 amino acids. V lost 3 bases and J 6 bases, leaving 15 bases between the germline ends. CDR3 sequence (DNA): TGTGCCACCAGCAGTGTCCGTGCGGGGGCCGAGCAGTACTTC. It encodes CATSSVRAGAEQYF.

J is TRBJ2-1 and V is TRBV11-2; D call uncertain. The ends were cut back, 2 bases at V and 0 bases at J, with 2 bases in the middle. This CDR3 comprises 13 residues. Germline-derived CDR1 and CDR2 are SGHAT and FQNNGV. The CDR3 DNA reads TGTGCCAGCAGCTTAAACTCCTACAATGAGCAGTTCTTC. It encodes CASSLNSYNEQFF.

Only a few counts were recorded for this clone. The V call is TRBV30, the J call TRBJ1-5; TRBD1 is a possible D gene (6 bases). The CDR3 is 15 residues long. The germline CDR1 and CDR2 sequences are GTSNPN and SVGIG (reference sequence). With 0 bases removed from V and 3 bases from J, the gap between germline ends came to 12 bases. In DNA, the CDR3 is TGTGCCTGGAGTGTGACAGGCCGGTACAATCAGCCCCAGCATTTT. Translated: CAWSVTGRYNQPQHF.

The table lists this clone with a few counts. The V gene is TRBV29-1, the J gene TRBJ2-3; TRBD2 agrees at 7 bases. Trimming cost V 5 bases and J 8 bases; bases outside gene matches: 7. Germline V gene sequence: CDR1 SQVTM, CDR2 ANQGSEA. The CDR3 covers 12 residues. In nucleotides, the CDR3 is TGCAGCGTTCATCCGGGGGGAAGTACGCAGTATTTT. Its protein product is CSVHPGGSTQYF.